This TCR beta chain appears in the sequencing data of a study of cytomegalovirus exposure and HLA in healthy donors. General study points: An ancestry cluster, one associated with Asian ancestry, reportedly showed fewer N-insertions than the approximately 650-donor mean in a later analysis. In presence/absence analyses, roughly uniform sequencing depth across donors was assumed. One variant, a missense change in DCLRE1C, was linked in a later analysis to TCR beta V- and J-gene trimming.

Likely unrecorded immune exposures existed in these nominally healthy donors. A remark on this clone: Its antigen is as yet unknown.

This CDR3 has 16 residues. The germline gives CDR1 LNHNV, CDR2 YYDKDF (reference sequence). The germline V and J ends were trimmed by 0 bases and 4 bases, with 12 bases remaining between them. It was with 60 Vbeta and 13 Jbeta primers that the PCR ran. Libraries were prepared by immunoSEQ multiplex PCR; TCRdb keeps only in-frame clonotypes and omits some of them. The data contain about 120,000 clones, about four fifths of them seen just once; the ten biggest clones take up about 10%. The source of this sequence is a female donor in good health and CMV-seropositive. Sequenced sample: PBMCs. This chain connects TRBV15 to TRBJ2-2, with D hard to call. CDR3 coding DNA: TGTGCCACCAGCAGAGATGTACAGCACCTCACCGGGGAGCTGTTTTTT. This gives the protein CATSRDVQHLTGELFF.